The 5 T cell receptor beta chains in this list originate from one sample, sequenced in a study of vaccination and CD4 T cells after COVID-19. Stated treatment: roughly ten-day PBMC culture with coronavirus spike peptide pools or control peptides (ViraFEST assay). With the Oncomine TCR Beta short-read assay, DNA from cultured CD4+ T cells was sequenced. TCRdb used MiXCR to reprocess the PCR reads, holding one entry per CDR3 protein. The sample holds some 13,000 distinct CDR3 sequences, about 40% seen once. Their specific antigens are unknown. Sequencing was performed on CD4+ T cells from blood, cultured in vitro. The receptors were gathered from a human donor who had recovered from COVID-19.

V and J are TRBV5-1 and TRBJ2-1; 7 bases map to TRBD1. Germline V gene lookup returns CDR1 SGHRS and CDR2 YFSETQ. J gave up 6 bases and V 3 bases, and 9 bases lay outside the gene matches. The CDR3 runs to 15 residues. The CDR3 DNA is TGCGCCAGCAGCTGGACAGGAGACACGTCCAATGAGCAGTTCTTC. This translates into CASSWTGDTSNEQFF.

The chain uses TRBV7-9 and TRBJ1-2, with 7 nucleotides matching TRBD1. Trimming took 7 bases from V and 4 from J; bases not matched to a gene: 12. The CDR3 spans 15 residues. The germline gives CDR1 SEHNR, CDR2 FQNEAQ (reference sequence). CDR3 coding DNA: TGTGCCAGCACCCTATCCCGACAGGGAATCTATGGCTACACCTTC. This encodes CASTLSRQGIYGYTF.

This chain links TRBV5-1 with TRBJ2-3; D may be TRBD1 or TRBD2 (5 bases each). Between the trimmed V and J ends, which lost 7 bases and 0 bases, there was a span of 12 bases. This CDR3 comprises 14 residues. CDR1 is SGHRS, CDR2 YFSETQ, per germline. CDR3 sequence reads: CASAGTESTDTQYF. Here the CDR3 DNA reads TGCGCCAGCGCCGGGACGGAAAGCACAGATACGCAGTATTTT. The complete variable domain, with remaining parts taken from reference TRBV5-1 and TRBJ2-3, reads KAGVTQTPRYLIKTRGQQVTLSCSPISGHRSVSWYQQTPGQGLQFLFEYFSETQRNKGNFPGRFSGRQFSNSRSEMNVSTLELGDSALYLCASAGTESTDTQYFGPGTRLTVL.

This clonotype has a handful of counts. This chain joins TRBV15 and TRBJ2-5; D perhaps matches TRBD1 (6 bases). The CDR3 consists of 15 residues. In germline, CDR1 is LNHNV, CDR2 YYDKDF (reference sequence). V lost 0 bases and J lost 5, with 13 bases in between. The CDR3 DNA reads TGTGCCACCAGCAGAGATCATAGGGGGTCGGAGACCCAGTACTTC. Its protein is CATSRDHRGSETQYF.

V is TRBV11-2 and J is TRBJ1-1; D is unclear. The germline gives CDR1 SGHAT, CDR2 FQNNGV. The CDR3 is made up of 13 amino acids. The V and J ends lost 7 bases and 1 base respectively, with 10 bases between them. CDR3 amino acids: CASNDYRNTEAFF. The CDR3 DNA follows: TGTGCCAGCAACGACTACCGGAACACTGAAGCTTTCTTT.